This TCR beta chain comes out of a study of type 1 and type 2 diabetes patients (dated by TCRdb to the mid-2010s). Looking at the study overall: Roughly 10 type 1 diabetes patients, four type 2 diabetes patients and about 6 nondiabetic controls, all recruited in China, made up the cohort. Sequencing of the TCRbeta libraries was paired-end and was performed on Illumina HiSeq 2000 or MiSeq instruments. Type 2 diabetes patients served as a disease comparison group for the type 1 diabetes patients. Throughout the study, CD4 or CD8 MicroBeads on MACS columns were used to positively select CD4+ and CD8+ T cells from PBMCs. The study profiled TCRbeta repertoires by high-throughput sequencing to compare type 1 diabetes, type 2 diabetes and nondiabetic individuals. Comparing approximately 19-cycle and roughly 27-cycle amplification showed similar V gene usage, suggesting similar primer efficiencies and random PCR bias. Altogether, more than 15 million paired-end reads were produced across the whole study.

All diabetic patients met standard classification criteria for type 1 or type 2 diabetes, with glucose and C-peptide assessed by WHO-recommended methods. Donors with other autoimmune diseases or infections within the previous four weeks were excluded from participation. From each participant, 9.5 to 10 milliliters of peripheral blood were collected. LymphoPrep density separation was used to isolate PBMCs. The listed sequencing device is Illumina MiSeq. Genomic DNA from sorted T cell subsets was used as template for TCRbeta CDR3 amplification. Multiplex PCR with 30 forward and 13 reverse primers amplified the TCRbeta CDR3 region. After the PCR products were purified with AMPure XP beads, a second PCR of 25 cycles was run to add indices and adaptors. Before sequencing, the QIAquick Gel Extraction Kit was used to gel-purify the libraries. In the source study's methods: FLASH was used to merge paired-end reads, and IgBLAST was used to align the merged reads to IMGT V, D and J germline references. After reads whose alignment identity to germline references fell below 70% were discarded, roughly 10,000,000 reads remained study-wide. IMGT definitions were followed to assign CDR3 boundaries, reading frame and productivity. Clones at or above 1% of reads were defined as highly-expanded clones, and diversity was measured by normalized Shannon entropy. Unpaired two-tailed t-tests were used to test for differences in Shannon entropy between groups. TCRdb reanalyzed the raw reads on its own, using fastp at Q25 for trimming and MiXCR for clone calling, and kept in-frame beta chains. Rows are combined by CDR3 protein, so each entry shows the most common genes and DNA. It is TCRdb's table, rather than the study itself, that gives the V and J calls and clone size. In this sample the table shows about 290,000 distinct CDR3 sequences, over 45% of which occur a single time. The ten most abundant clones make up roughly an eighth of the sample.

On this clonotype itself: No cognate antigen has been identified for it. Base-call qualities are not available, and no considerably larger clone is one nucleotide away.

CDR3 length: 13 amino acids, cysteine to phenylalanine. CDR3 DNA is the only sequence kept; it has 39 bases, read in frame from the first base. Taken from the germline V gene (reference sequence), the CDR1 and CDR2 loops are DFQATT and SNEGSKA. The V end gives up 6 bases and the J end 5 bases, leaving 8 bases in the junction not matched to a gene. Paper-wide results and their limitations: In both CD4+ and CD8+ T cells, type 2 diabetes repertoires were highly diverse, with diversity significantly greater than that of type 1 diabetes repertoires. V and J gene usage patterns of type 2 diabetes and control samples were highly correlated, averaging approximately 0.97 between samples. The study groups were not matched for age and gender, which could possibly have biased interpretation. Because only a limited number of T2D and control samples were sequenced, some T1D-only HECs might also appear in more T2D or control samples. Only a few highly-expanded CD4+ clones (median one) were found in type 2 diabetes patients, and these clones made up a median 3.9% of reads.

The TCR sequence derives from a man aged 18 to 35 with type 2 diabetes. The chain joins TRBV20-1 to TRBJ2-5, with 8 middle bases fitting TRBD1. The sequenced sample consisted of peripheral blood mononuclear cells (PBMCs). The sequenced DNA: TGCAGTGCCTCATCCAGGGGGCTTGAGACCCAGTACTTC. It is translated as CSASSRGLETQYF.